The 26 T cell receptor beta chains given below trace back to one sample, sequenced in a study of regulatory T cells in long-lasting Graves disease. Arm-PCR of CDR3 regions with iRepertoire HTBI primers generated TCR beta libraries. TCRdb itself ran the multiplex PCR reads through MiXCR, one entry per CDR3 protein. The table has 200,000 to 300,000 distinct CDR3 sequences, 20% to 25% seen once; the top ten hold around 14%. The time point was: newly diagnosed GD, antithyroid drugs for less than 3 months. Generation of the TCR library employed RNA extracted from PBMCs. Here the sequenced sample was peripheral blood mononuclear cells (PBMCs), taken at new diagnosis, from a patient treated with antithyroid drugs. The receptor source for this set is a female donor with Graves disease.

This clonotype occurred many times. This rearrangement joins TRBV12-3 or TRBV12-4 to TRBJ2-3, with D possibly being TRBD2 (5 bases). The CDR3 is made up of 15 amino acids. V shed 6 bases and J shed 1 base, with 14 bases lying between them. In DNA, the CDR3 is TGTGCCAGCAGCCCGCGAGGGAAGGGCACAGATACGCAGTATTTT. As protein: CASSPRGKGTDTQYF.

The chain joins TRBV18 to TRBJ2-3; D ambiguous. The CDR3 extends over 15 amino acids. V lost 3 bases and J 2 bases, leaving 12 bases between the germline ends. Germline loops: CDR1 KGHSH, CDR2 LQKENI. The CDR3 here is CASSPVGPYTDTQYF. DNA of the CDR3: TGTGCCAGCTCACCCGTCGGTCCTTACACAGATACGCAGTATTTT. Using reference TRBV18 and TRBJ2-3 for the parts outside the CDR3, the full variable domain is NAGVMQNPRHLVRRRGQEARLRCSPMKGHSHVYWYRQLPEEGLKFMVYLQKENIIDESGMPKERFSAEFPKEGPSILRIQQVVRGDSAAYFCASSPVGPYTDTQYFGPGTRLTVL.

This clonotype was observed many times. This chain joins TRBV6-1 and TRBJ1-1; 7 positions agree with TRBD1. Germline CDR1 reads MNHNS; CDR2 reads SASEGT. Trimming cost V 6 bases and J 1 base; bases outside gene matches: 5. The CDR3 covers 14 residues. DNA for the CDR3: TGTGCCAGCAGGTCACAGGGGAAGAACACTGAAGCTTTCTTT. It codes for CASRSQGKNTEAFF.

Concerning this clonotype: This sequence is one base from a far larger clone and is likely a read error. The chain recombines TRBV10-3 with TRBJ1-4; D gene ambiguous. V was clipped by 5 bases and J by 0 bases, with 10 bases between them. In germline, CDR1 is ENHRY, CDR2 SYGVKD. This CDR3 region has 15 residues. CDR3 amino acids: CAISSGGTTNEKLFF. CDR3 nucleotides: TGTGCCATCAGTTCCGGCGGGACAACTAATGAAAAACTGTTTTTT.

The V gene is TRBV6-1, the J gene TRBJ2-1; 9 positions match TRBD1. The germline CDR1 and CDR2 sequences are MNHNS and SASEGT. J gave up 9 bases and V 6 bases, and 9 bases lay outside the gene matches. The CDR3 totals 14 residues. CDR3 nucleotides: TGTGCCAGCAGACCGGGACAGGGAAGCGCTGAGCAGTTCTTC. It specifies CASRPGQGSAEQFF.

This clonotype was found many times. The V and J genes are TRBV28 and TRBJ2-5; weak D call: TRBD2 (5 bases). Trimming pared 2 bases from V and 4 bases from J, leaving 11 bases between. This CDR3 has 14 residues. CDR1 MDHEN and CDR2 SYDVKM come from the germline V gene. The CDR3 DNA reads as TGTGCCAGCAGTTTAGCGAGGGCGGGAGAGACCCAGTACTTC. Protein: CASSLARAGETQYF.

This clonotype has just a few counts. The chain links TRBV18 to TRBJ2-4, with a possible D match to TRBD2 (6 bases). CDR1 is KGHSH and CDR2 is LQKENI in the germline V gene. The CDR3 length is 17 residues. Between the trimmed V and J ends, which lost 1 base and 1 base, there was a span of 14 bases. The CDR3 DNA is TGTGCCAGCTCACCACAAGAGCGGGCGGTTGCCAAAAACATTCAGTACTTC. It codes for CASSPQERAVAKNIQYF.

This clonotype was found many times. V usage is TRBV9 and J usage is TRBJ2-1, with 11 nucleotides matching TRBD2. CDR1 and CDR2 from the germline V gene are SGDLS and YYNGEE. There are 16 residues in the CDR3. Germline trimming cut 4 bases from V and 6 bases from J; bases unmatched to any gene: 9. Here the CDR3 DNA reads TGTGCCAGCAGCAGGCAGACTAGCGGGAAGGGCAATGAGCAGTTCTTC. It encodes CASSRQTSGKGNEQFF.

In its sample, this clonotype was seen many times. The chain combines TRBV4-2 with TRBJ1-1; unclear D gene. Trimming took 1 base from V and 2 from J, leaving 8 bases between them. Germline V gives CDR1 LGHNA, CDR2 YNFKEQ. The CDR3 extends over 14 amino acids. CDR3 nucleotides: TGTGCCAGCAGCCAAGGGTCACTAAACACTGAAGCTTTCTTT. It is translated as CASSQGSLNTEAFF.

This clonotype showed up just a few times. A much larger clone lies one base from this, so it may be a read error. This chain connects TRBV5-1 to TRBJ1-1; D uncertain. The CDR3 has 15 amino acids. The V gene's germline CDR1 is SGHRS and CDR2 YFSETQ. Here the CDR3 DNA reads TGCGCCAGCAGCTTGGCTAGAGATATGAACACTGAAGTTTTCTTT. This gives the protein CASSLARDMNTEVFF.

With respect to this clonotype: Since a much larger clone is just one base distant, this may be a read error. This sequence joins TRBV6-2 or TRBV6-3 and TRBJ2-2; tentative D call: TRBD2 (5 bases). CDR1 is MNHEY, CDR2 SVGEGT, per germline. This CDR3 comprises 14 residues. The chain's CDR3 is CASSYGDGTGELLF. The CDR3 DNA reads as TGTGCCAGCAGTTATGGCGATGGCACCGGGGAGCTGCTTTTT.

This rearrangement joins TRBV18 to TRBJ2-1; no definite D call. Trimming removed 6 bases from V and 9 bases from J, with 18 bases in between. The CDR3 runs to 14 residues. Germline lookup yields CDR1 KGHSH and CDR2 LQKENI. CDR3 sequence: CASSSLDDFAEQFF. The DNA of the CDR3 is TGTGCCAGCTCCTCCTTGGACGACTTTGCTGAGCAGTTCTTC.

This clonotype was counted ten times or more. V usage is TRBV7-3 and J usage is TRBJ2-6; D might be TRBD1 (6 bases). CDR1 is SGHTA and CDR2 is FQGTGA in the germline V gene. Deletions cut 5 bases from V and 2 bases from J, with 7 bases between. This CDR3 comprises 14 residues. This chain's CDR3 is CASSPGAGANVLTF. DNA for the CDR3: TGTGCCAGCAGCCCAGGGGCTGGGGCCAACGTCCTGACTTTC. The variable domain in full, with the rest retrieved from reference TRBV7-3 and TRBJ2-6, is GAGVSQTPSNKVTEKGKYVELRCDPISGHTALYWYRQSLGQGPEFLIYFQGTGAADDSGLPNDRFFAVRPEGSVSTLKIQRTERGDSAVYLCASSPGAGANVLTFGAGSRLTVL.

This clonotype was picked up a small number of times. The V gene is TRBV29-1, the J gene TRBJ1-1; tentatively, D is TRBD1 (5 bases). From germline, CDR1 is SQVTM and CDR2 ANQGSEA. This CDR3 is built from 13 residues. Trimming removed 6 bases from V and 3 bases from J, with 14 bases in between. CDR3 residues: CSVGRGEDTEAFF. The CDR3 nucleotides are TGCAGCGTGGGGAGGGGCGAGGACACTGAAGCTTTCTTT.

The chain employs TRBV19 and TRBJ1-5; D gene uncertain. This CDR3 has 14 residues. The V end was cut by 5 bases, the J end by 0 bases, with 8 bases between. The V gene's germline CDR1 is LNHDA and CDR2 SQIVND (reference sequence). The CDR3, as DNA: TGTGCCAGTAGTCGGGAGGTTAGCAATCAGCCCCAGCATTTT. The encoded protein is CASSREVSNQPQHF.

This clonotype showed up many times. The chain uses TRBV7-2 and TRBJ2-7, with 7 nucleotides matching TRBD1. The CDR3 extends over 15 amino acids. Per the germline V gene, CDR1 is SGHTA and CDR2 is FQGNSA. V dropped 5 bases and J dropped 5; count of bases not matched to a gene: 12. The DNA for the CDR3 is TGTGCCAGCAGCCCGTCGGGGACAGCTGGCAACGAGCAGTACTTC. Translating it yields CASSPSGTAGNEQYF.

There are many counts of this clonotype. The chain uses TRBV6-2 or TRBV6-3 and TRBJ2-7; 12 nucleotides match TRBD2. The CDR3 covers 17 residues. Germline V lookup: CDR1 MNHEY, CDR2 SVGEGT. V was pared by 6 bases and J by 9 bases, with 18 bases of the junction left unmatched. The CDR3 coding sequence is TGTGCCAGCAGCCCATCGGGACTAGCGGGCCAACAGCGGATGCAGTACTTC. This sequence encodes CASSPSGLAGQQRMQYF.

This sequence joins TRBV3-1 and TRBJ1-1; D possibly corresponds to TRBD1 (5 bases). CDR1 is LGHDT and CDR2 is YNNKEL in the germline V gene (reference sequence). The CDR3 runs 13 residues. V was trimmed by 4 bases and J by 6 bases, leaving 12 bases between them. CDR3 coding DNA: TGTGCCAGCAGCCGGCGGGGGTTCGCTGAAGCTTTCTTT. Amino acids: CASSRRGFAEAFF.

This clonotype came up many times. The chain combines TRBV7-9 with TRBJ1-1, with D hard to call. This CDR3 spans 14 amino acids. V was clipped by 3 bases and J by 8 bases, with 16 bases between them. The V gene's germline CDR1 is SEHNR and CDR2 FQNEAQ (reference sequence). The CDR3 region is CASSLIQLGREAFF. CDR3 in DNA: TGTGCCAGCAGCTTGATTCAACTAGGAAGAGAAGCTTTCTTT.

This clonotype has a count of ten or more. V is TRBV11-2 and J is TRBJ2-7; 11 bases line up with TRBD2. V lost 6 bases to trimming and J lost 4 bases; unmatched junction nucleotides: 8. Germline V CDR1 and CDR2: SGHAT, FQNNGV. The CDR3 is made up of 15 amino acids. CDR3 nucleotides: TGTGCCAGCAGACTTACTAGCGGGAGTCCTTACGAGCAGTACTTC. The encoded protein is CASRLTSGSPYEQYF.

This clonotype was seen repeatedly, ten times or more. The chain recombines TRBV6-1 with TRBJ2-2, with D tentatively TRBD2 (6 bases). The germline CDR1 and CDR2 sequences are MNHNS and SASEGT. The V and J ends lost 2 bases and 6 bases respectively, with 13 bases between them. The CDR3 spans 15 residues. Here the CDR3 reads CASSESKEGSGELFF. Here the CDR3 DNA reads TGTGCCAGCAGTGAATCGAAGGAGGGGTCCGGGGAGCTGTTTTTT.

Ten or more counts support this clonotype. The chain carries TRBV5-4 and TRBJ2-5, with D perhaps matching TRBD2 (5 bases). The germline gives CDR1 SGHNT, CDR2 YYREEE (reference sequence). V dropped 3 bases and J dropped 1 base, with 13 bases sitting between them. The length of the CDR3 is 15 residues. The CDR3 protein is CASSSGTELQETQYF. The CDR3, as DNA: TGTGCCAGCAGCTCGGGAACTGAACTCCAAGAGACCCAGTACTTC. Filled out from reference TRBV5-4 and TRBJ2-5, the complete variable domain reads ETGVTQSPTHLIKTRGQQVTLRCSSQSGHNTVSWYQQALGQGPQFIFQYYREEENGRGNFPPRFSGLQFPNYSSELNVNALELDDSALYLCASSSGTELQETQYFGPGTRLLVL.

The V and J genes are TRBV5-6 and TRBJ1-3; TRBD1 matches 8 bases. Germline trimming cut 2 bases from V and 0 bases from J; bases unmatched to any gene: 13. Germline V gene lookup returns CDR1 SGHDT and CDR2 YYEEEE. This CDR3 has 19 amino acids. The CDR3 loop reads CASSLRRGTGFSSGNTIYF. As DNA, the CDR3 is TGTGCCAGCAGCTTACGGAGGGGGACAGGATTTAGCTCTGGAAACACCATATATTTT.

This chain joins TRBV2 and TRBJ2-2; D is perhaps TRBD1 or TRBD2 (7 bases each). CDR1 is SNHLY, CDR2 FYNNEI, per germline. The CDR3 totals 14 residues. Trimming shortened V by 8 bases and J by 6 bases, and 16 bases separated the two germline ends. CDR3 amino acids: CASGPGGGAGELFF. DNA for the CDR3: TGTGCCAGCGGACCAGGGGGGGGGGCCGGGGAGCTGTTTTTT.

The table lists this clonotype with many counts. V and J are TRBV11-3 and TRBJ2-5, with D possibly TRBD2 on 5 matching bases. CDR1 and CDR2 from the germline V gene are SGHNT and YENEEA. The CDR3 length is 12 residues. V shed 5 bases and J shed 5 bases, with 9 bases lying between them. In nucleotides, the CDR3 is TGTGCCAGCAGCACCACGGGGGAGACCCAGTACTTC. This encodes CASSTTGETQYF.

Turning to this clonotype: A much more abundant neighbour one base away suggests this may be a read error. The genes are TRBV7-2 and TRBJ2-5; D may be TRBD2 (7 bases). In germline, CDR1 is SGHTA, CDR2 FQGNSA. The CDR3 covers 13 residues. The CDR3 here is CVSSLEGGGTQYF. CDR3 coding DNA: TGTGTCAGCAGCTTAGAGGGGGGGGGGACCCAGTACTTC.